This TCR beta chain derives from a study of blood T cell repertoires in COVID-19. Overall study context: In each case, the material was cDNA or gDNA derived from T cells, B-cell-depleted T cells, or PBMCs.

The data were produced by immunoSEQ multiplex PCR, yet TCRdb's version contains in-frame clones alone and is incomplete. The sample carries some 200,000 clones, roughly four fifths recorded once. There are 16 residues in the CDR3. V was clipped by 3 bases and J by 0 bases, with 12 bases between them. The germline V gene has CDR1 MNHEY and CDR2 SMNVEV (reference sequence). Allocation to cohorts depended on clinical history reported by the participants. The clonotype comes from a man aged 40-50 years who had recovered from COVID-19. V and J are TRBV27 and TRBJ1-5; D gene uncertain. Specimen: PBMCs or T cells enriched from blood (not recorded which). CDR3 region: CASSFIPRNSNQPQHF. The CDR3, as DNA: TGTGCCAGCAGTTTTATCCCCCGTAATAGCAATCAGCCCCAGCATTTT.